The present T cell receptor (beta chain) was sequenced within a study of OX40 agonist ivuxolimab in advanced cancers. About the research overall: The treatment was a fully human IgG2 OX40 agonist, ivuxolimab. Study-wide points: Several nonresponders also turned out to have low normalized T-cell clonal expansion.

This clone was recorded once. Its target is not known. The germline V gene encodes CDR1 SEHNR and CDR2 FQNEAQ (reference sequence). This CDR3 is 14 amino acids long. V was shortened by 1 base and J by 4 bases, with 9 bases between the two germline ends. With autoimmune disease history or systemic immunosuppression, patients were excluded. Drawing of blood for sampling happened at baseline, at cycle 4 day 1, and at cycle 7 day 1. The method was immunoSEQ multiplex PCR; TCRdb's version includes in-frame clones alone and lacks a portion of them. The profile covers 45,000 to 50,000 clones, with about nine tenths appearing a single time and roughly a fifth taken by the ten largest.

This TCR derives from an adult with an advanced solid tumor such as melanoma, head and neck, liver or kidney cancer. Sample: CD4+ or CD8+ T cells sorted from blood, taken in a trial of the OX40 agonist ivuxolimab. This chain joins TRBV7-9 and TRBJ2-3; D perhaps matches TRBD2 (6 bases). As DNA, the CDR3 is TGTGCCAGCAGCTTAGGTTCGGGGGCAGATACGCAGTATTTT. Protein product: CASSLGSGADTQYF.